The clone carrying this T cell receptor (beta chain) was detected many times. The antigen is unknown. RNA transcripts served as the template for amplifying TCR beta CDR3 regions. The HTBI set primed first-round TCR CDR3 RT-PCR. Each CDR3 protein is one row after TCRdb ran MiXCR on the multiplex PCR reads. The data contain under 300,000 distinct CDR3 sequences, around 15% of them singletons. These data come from a study of T cells in Graves' hyperthyroidism and ophthalmopathy. Study findings and constraints: It was a median 6.5 months before onset that the model predicted ophthalmopathy.

The CDR3 covers 13 residues. Germline-derived CDR1 and CDR2 are LNHNV and YYDKDF (reference sequence). Sequencing input: blood. The origin of this receptor is a woman aged 35 to 49 with Graves' hyperthyroidism. The chain combines TRBV15 with TRBJ2-4; D is uncertain. This CDR3 is CAASVGAKNIQYF. As DNA, the CDR3 is TGTGCTGCCTCGGTCGGGGCCAAAAACATTCAGTACTTC.